These 21 T cell receptor beta chains came from one sample sequenced in a study of blood T cell repertoires in COVID-19. TCRdb keeps only in-frame clones here, not all; method: immunoSEQ multiplex PCR. The table lists fewer than 250,000 clones, more than 80% of them singletons. The sequenced sample was PBMCs or T cells enriched from blood (not recorded which). These receptors were collected from a man over 45 who had been exposed to COVID-19.

The chain joins TRBV18 to TRBJ2-7; D might be TRBD1 (6 bases). The V gene's germline CDR1 is KGHSH and CDR2 LQKENI. The CDR3 consists of 16 residues. V lost 0 bases to trimming and J lost 1 base, with 13 bases between them. CDR3 loop: CASSPPGRGGSYEQYF. CDR3 DNA sequence: TGTGCCAGCTCACCACCGGGCAGGGGTGGATCCTACGAGCAGTACTTC.

The chain uses TRBV9 and TRBJ2-2, with 11 bases identical to TRBD2. The CDR3 runs 17 residues. The germline gives CDR1 SGDLS, CDR2 YYNGEE. The junction had 6 bases not matched to a gene; V was cut back by 2 bases and J by 3 bases. The CDR3 loop is CASSVTSGGFDTGELFF. Here the CDR3 DNA reads TGTGCCAGCAGCGTTACTAGCGGGGGTTTTGACACCGGGGAGCTGTTTTTT.

J is TRBJ2-3 and V is TRBV7-9, with 9 bases lining up with TRBD1. After removal of 8 bases from V and 1 base from J, the junction contained 1 base not matched to a gene. The germline gives CDR1 SEHNR, CDR2 FQNEAQ (reference sequence). CDR3 length: 13 residues. The DNA of the CDR3 is TGTGCCAGCCGGGACAGGGGCACAGATACGCAGTATTTT. It yields the protein CASRDRGTDTQYF.

V gene TRBV4-2 combines with J gene TRBJ2-1; D is possibly TRBD2 (5 bases). The CDR3 is 13 residues long. V lost 3 bases and J lost 8, with 11 bases in between. Germline CDR1 and CDR2: LGHNA and YNFKEQ. CDR3 DNA sequence: TGTGCCAGCAGCCAGGCTAACGGGGATGAGCAGTTCTTC. Protein: CASSQANGDEQFF.

The chain couples TRBV5-5 to TRBJ1-3; D not resolved. Trimming removed 4 bases at V and 0 bases at J, with 8 bases between. Germline-derived CDR1 and CDR2 are SGHKS and YYEKEE (reference sequence). The CDR3 totals 14 residues. For the CDR3, the DNA is TGTGCCAGCAGCCGCGGTAGCTCTGGAAACACCATATATTTT. Translation gives CASSRGSSGNTIYF.

The chain recombines TRBV20-1 with TRBJ2-2, with 9 bases identical to TRBD1. V trimming: 3 bases; J trimming: 5 bases; junction bases outside the gene matches: 7. The CDR3 has 15 amino acids. Germline V gene sequence: CDR1 DFQATT, CDR2 SNEGSKA (reference sequence). The CDR3 coding sequence is TGCAGTGCTAGTGCCTCGGACAGGGGAACCGGGGAGCTGTTTTTT. It is translated as CSASASDRGTGELFF.

The chain joins TRBV2 to TRBJ1-1; the match to TRBD1 covers 7 bases. The CDR3 spans 14 residues. CDR1 is SNHLY, CDR2 FYNNEI, per germline. The J segment lost 4 bases and the V segment lost 7 bases, leaving 9 bases of the junction unmatched. The CDR3 spells CASTMTGQGTEAFF. For the CDR3, the DNA is TGTGCCAGCACTATGACAGGGCAGGGCACTGAAGCTTTCTTT.

J is TRBJ2-3 and V is TRBV2; 12 nucleotides line up with TRBD2. V dropped 4 bases and J dropped 8; count of bases not matched to a gene: 4. The CDR3 length is 14 residues. The germline V gene has CDR1 SNHLY and CDR2 FYNNEI. The CDR3 region is CASSASGGVGTQYF. CDR3 coding DNA: TGTGCCAGCAGTGCTAGCGGGGGGGTCGGTACGCAGTATTTT. The variable domain in full, completed from reference TRBV2 and TRBJ2-3, reads EPEVTQTPSHQVTQMGQEVILRCVPISNHLYFYWYRQILGQKVEFLVSFYNNEISEKSEIFDDQFSVERPDGSNFTLKIRSTKLEDSAMYFCASSASGGVGTQYFGPGTRLTVL.

The chain combines TRBV27 with TRBJ1-2; possible D gene TRBD1, 6 bases. The CDR3 loop spans 14 amino acids. Per germline, CDR1 MNHEY and CDR2 SMNVEV (reference sequence). V lost 3 bases and J 5 bases, leaving 13 bases between the germline ends. CDR3 sequence: CASSFVRGGYGYTF. In DNA form, the CDR3 reads TGTGCCAGCAGTTTCGTGAGGGGGGGATATGGCTACACCTTC.

This clone was seen more than once but under ten times. The rearrangement joins TRBV2 to TRBJ1-1; a weak D match, TRBD1 (6 bases). The V end lost 8 bases, the J end lost 5 bases, and 21 bases lay between the germline ends. The CDR3 extends over 15 amino acids. Germline CDR1 SNHLY, CDR2 FYNNEI. CDR3 DNA sequence: TGTGCCAGCGGGGAGGGCGGGGGGGCGAGTACTGAAGCTTTCTTT. This codes for CASGEGGGASTEAFF.

CDR3 sequence: CASSLITGLAMNTEAFF. The CDR3 coding sequence is TGTGCCAGCAGTTTGATTACAGGGCTTGCTATGAACACTGAAGCTTTCTTT. The chain joins TRBV28 to TRBJ1-1; possibly TRBD1 for D (6 bases). The V end lost 3 bases, the J end lost 0 bases, and 17 bases lay between the germline ends. The CDR3 loop spans 17 amino acids. Per the germline V gene, CDR1 is MDHEN and CDR2 is SYDVKM.

This clone occurred once. The rearrangement links TRBV5-6 to TRBJ2-1; 7 bases line up with TRBD2. With V trimmed by 4 bases and J by 3 bases, 4 bases remained unmatched. The CDR3 has 14 amino acids. The germline V gene encodes CDR1 SGHDT and CDR2 YYEEEE. CDR3 in amino acids: CASSPGTNYNEQFF. The CDR3, as DNA: TGTGCCAGCAGCCCCGGGACTAACTACAATGAGCAGTTCTTC.

This CDR3 reads CAISDRDREHSYNSPLHF. The CDR3 DNA is TGTGCCATCAGTGACCGGGACAGGGAGCACTCCTATAATTCACCCCTCCACTTT. The chain joins TRBV10-3 to TRBJ1-6; 9 bases line up with TRBD1. The CDR3 consists of 18 residues. V dropped 3 bases and J dropped 0; count of bases not matched to a gene: 6. Germline V lookup: CDR1 ENHRY, CDR2 SYGVKD.

The CDR3: CASGRAGSGEQYF. The DNA for the CDR3 is TGTGCCAGCGGAAGGGCGGGGTCCGGCGAGCAGTACTTC. The chain links TRBV6-5 to TRBJ2-7; D is possibly TRBD2 (6 bases). CDR1 MNHEY and CDR2 SVGAGI come from the germline V gene. The CDR3 covers 13 residues. V lost 8 bases to trimming and J lost 6 bases, with 17 bases between them.

The V call is TRBV2, the J call TRBJ1-5, with D perhaps TRBD1 (5 bases). V was trimmed by 7 bases and J by 4 bases, leaving 17 bases between them. CDR3 length: 15 residues. Germline V gives CDR1 SNHLY, CDR2 FYNNEI. The CDR3 nucleotides are TGTGCCAGCACCATGGGGAGGGGACTTAATCAGCCCCAGCATTTT. This codes for CASTMGRGLNQPQHF.

This clone showed up just once. The J gene is TRBJ1-5, the V gene TRBV21-1; the table's D gene call, TRBD1, was not cross checked with the DNA. TRBV21-1 is listed as a pseudogene. The CDR3 has 16 residues. The CDR3 reads CASSKSRDRGAPPQHF. CDR3 coding DNA: TGTGCCAGCAGCAAGTCCCGGGACAGGGGCGCACCCCCCCAGCATTTT.

The V call is TRBV5-6, the J call TRBJ1-3; D may be TRBD1 (5 bases). There are 15 residues in the CDR3. Trimming shortened V by 2 bases and J by 1 base, and 10 bases separated the two germline ends. Germline lookup yields CDR1 SGHDT and CDR2 YYEEEE. The CDR3 spells CASSFGQGSGNTIYF. CDR3 nucleotide sequence: TGTGCCAGCAGCTTCGGGCAGGGATCTGGAAACACCATATATTTT.

This sequence joins TRBV13 and TRBJ2-3, with unresolved D. The germline V gene encodes CDR1 PRHDT and CDR2 FYEKMQ (reference sequence). Trimming cost V 3 bases and J 4 bases, with 8 bases left between them. This CDR3 region has 13 residues. CDR3 in amino acids: CASSFTASDTQYF. Written as DNA, the CDR3 is TGTGCCAGCAGCTTTACAGCCTCAGATACGCAGTATTTT.

The chain employs TRBV28 and TRBJ1-1; 7 nucleotides match TRBD1. The CDR3 totals 16 residues. Looked up from germline, CDR1 is MDHEN and CDR2 is SYDVKM. J lost 2 bases, V lost 2 bases, and 8 bases had no gene match. CDR3 protein: CASSLPMTGINTEAFF. The CDR3 coding sequence is TGTGCCAGCAGTTTACCAATGACAGGGATCAACACTGAAGCTTTCTTT.

The rearrangement joins TRBV3-1 (or the pseudogene TRBV3-2) to TRBJ2-5, with D unresolved. V lost 4 bases, J lost 5 bases, and 8 bases lay in between. From germline, CDR1 is LGHDT and CDR2 YNNKEL (reference sequence). The CDR3 loop spans 12 amino acids. The CDR3 here is CASSLFEETQYF. The CDR3 DNA is TGTGCCAGCAGCCTTTTTGAGGAGACCCAGTACTTC.

The rearrangement uses TRBV28 and TRBJ1-2, with TRBD1 identical over 7 bases. Germline V gene sequence: CDR1 MDHEN, CDR2 SYDVKM. CDR3 length: 15 amino acids. V dropped 6 bases and J dropped 2; count of bases not matched to a gene: 9. CDR3: CASRLTPGGNYGYTF. The CDR3 DNA follows: TGTGCCAGCAGGTTAACCCCAGGGGGAAACTATGGCTACACCTTC.